This TCR beta chain was identified in a study of neurological immune-mediated disorders. Overall study results and limits: A possible signature appeared as one related-CDR3 cluster, in which phylogenetic grouping placed the repertoires of 18 of 34 multiple sclerosis patients.

Unsorted libraries used 2 million PBMCs kept at -80 degrees C. V lost 8 bases and J lost 4, with 11 bases in between. The CDR3 totals 12 residues. Germline V gene sequence: CDR1 SGHTA, CDR2 FQGNSA. In this sample, this clonotype turned up many times. Its antigen is as yet unknown. Synthesis of cDNA was performed by 5'RACE using 10-nucleotide random UMIs. In each sequencing run, over 200 million TCR-beta sequences were generated from 15-18 subjects. One entry per CDR3 protein, called by TCRdb with MiXCR from the 5' RACE reads. The sample comprises more than 45,000 distinct CDR3 sequences, about 2.5% of which are singletons, and less than 3.5% rests with the top ten.

The TCR originated in a man in his fifties with multiple sclerosis. The sample consisted of PBMCs. This chain connects TRBV7-2 to TRBJ1-2; no reliable D call. The CDR3 is CASAGSSYGYTF. The DNA for the CDR3 is TGTGCCAGCGCGGGCAGCAGCTATGGCTACACCTTC.